This T cell receptor (beta chain) was documented in a study of T cells after yellow fever vaccination. General study findings and limits: Most primary-vaccination clones reappeared after the booster (less than 98% CD4, around 88% CD8). Clonotypes shared by both compartments, CD4 and CD8, made up a small share.

This clonotype was picked up a small number of times. Its antigen is as yet unknown. The CDR3 consists of 15 residues. Trimming stripped 4 bases from V and 5 bases from J, with 17 bases between. Generation of TCR cDNA used 5'RACE template switching (which added a universal primer site and UMIs). From the 5' RACE reads, TCRdb called clonotypes with MiXCR, one entry per CDR3 protein. Among more than 300,000 distinct CDR3 sequences listed, roughly a tenth were seen once. The receptor was derived from a man aged 18-30 years who received the YFV17D yellow fever vaccine. Sequenced here: CD4+ T cells sorted from PBMCs, sampled 45 days after the yellow fever booster vaccination. This chain connects TRBV12-3 or TRBV12-4 to TRBJ2-5; D is unresolved. The CDR3 protein is CASSYWAALGETQYF. In DNA, the CDR3 is TGTGCCAGCAGTTACTGGGCGGCATTGGGGGAGACCCAGTACTTC.